This TCR beta chain was captured in a study of blood T cells in healthy people across ages. This clonotype was picked up many times. Next came a second PCR, run for about 7 to 12 cycles, which used a sample-barcoded 5' primer along with a J-beta primer mix. TCRdb independently ran MiXCR on the 5' RACE reads; one entry per CDR3 protein. Found here are about 1 million distinct CDR3 sequences, more than 40% of them singletons; the top ten hold about 20%. The receptor was derived from an older woman in good health. The sample comprised blood.

The CDR3 reads CASTDRLPYEQYF. CDR3 bases: TGTGCCAGCACTGACAGGCTTCCCTACGAGCAGTACTTC. The chain uses TRBV2 and TRBJ2-7, with D possibly TRBD1 on 6 matching bases. Germline V lookup: CDR1 SNHLY, CDR2 FYNNEI. Trimming removed 7 bases at V and 2 bases at J, with 12 bases between. The CDR3 loop spans 13 amino acids.